These 17 T cell receptor beta chains share one sample of origin, sequenced in a study of blood T cells in healthy people across ages. The authors ran a second PCR of about 6 to 11 cycles using a sample-barcoded 5' primer and a J-beta primer mix. TCRdb ran MiXCR on the 5' RACE reads and lists one entry per CDR3 protein. Of approximately 1.5 million distinct CDR3 sequences detected, roughly a third appear once; the ten largest clones hold 11%. The sequencing input was blood. The receptors were sampled from a woman under 40 in good health.

This clonotype was detected only a few times. This chain links TRBV30 with TRBJ2-2; TRBD2 aligns across 12 bases. The CDR3 totals 16 residues. Germline V CDR1 and CDR2: GTSNPN, SVGIG (reference sequence). V shed 7 bases and J 5 bases; nucleotides not matched to a gene: 11. The CDR3 bases are TGTGCCTCACCTAGCGGGAGGGGCTTGGATACCGGGGAGCTGTTTTTT. Protein sequence: CASPSGRGLDTGELFF.

A few counts support this clonotype. The gene calls are TRBV29-1 and TRBJ2-2; a weak D match, TRBD1 (5 bases). The V and J ends lost 5 bases and 1 base respectively, with 8 bases between them. This CDR3 is built from 13 residues. The germline V gene encodes CDR1 SQVTM and CDR2 ANQGSEA. CDR3 coding DNA: TGCAGCGTTCCAGGACAGAACACCGGGGAGCTGTTTTTT. Its translation is CSVPGQNTGELFF.

This chain joins TRBV9 and TRBJ2-5; possibly TRBD1 or TRBD2 for D (6 bases each). The CDR3 has 14 amino acids. V shed 4 bases and J shed 5 bases, with 15 bases lying between them. CDR1 is SGDLS, CDR2 YYNGEE, per germline. The CDR3, as DNA: TGTGCCAGCAGCCGACAGGCAGGAGGGGAGACCCAGTACTTC. The encoded protein is CASSRQAGGETQYF.

This clonotype was counted between two and nine times. The gene calls are TRBV20-1 and TRBJ2-5, with D hard to call. This CDR3 contains 13 residues. Deletions cut 0 bases from V and 5 bases from J, with 10 bases between. CDR1 is DFQATT, CDR2 SNEGSKA, per germline (reference sequence). CDR3 protein: CSAREAGRETQYF. The CDR3 bases are TGCAGTGCTAGAGAGGCTGGCAGGGAGACCCAGTACTTC.

This clonotype was detected a few times. The chain carries TRBV10-3 and TRBJ2-7; D is uncertain. From germline, CDR1 is ENHRY and CDR2 SYGVKD. V lost 11 bases to trimming and J lost 3 bases, with 23 bases between them. The CDR3 has 15 amino acids. DNA for the CDR3: TGTGCCGTCCCCGGAGAGGCTGCTTACCTCTACGAGCAGTACTTC. Encoded protein: CAVPGEAAYLYEQYF.

The genes are TRBV4-2 and TRBJ2-3; D ambiguous. Trimming removed 0 bases from V and 5 bases from J, with 9 bases in between. Germline-derived CDR1 and CDR2 are LGHNA and YNFKEQ. There are 14 residues in the CDR3. CDR3 coding DNA: TGTGCCAGCAGCCAAGATCGAAAGGGAGATACGCAGTATTTT. Its translation: CASSQDRKGDTQYF.

The gene calls are TRBV9 and TRBJ1-1; TRBD1 aligns across 8 bases. CDR1 and CDR2 from the germline V gene are SGDLS and YYNGEE. V gave up 0 bases and J gave up 1 base; unmatched junction bases: 5. The CDR3 has 16 amino acids. CDR3 in DNA: TGTGCCAGCAGCGTAGCGGAGACAGGGGAGAACACTGAAGCTTTCTTT. Protein sequence: CASSVAETGENTEAFF.

V usage is TRBV4-1 and J usage is TRBJ2-1; 9 nucleotides agree with TRBD2. The CDR3 is 16 residues long. Germline V gene data show CDR1 as MGHRA and CDR2 as YSYEKL. Trimming took 0 bases from V and 5 from J; bases not matched to a gene: 5. CDR3 region: CASSQDTSGGNNEQFF. The CDR3 nucleotides are TGCGCCAGCAGCCAAGATACCAGCGGGGGGAACAATGAGCAGTTCTTC.

This clonotype was detected only once. A much larger clone lies a single base off, so this may be a read error. V usage is TRBV12-3 or TRBV12-4 and J usage is TRBJ2-7; tentatively, D is TRBD1 (5 bases). This CDR3 contains 12 residues. The CDR3 loop is CASSATVYKQYF. The CDR3 coding sequence is TGTGCCAGCAGCGCGACAGTCTACAAGCAGTACTTC.

In the case of this clonotype: One end of the junction is discordant with germline, which a read error may explain. V is TRBV6-4 and J is TRBJ2-1; 8 nucleotides match TRBD2. CDR1 and CDR2 from the germline V gene are MRHNA and SNTAGT. CDR3 size: 13 residues. The CDR3 loop is CASSDGLAGERFF. The CDR3 nucleotides are TGTGCCAGCAGTGACGGGCTAGCGGGCGAGCGGTTCTTC.

Only a few counts were recorded for this clonotype. One end of the junction is discordant with germline, which a read error may explain. The gene calls are TRBV29-1 and TRBJ2-6; possible D gene TRBD2, 6 bases. The V gene's germline CDR1 is SQVTM and CDR2 ANQGSEA. The CDR3 spans 14 residues. The CDR3 nucleotides read TGCAGCGTTGAATCAGGGACTGGGGCCAACATCCTGACTTTC. It yields the protein CSVESGTGANILTF.

The chain uses TRBV6-5 and TRBJ2-1; 11 bases align to TRBD2. The CDR3 extends over 17 amino acids. Germline V CDR1 and CDR2: MNHEY, SVGAGI. Unmatched junction bases numbered 8, after V lost 0 bases and J lost 7 bases. In nucleotides, the CDR3 is TGTGCCAGCAGTTACTCTGGACTAGCGGGCCCAGGGAATGAGCAGTTCTTC. Amino acids: CASSYSGLAGPGNEQFF.

This rearrangement joins TRBV7-3 to TRBJ2-1, with D possibly matching TRBD2 (6 bases). Per germline, CDR1 SGHTA and CDR2 FQGTGA. The CDR3 runs to 16 residues. V was trimmed by 6 bases and J by 2 bases, leaving 17 bases between them. In nucleotides, the CDR3 is TGTGCCAGCAGTTTGGGGGGTAGCTACCCCTACAATGAGCAGTTCTTC. It is translated as CASSLGGSYPYNEQFF.

CDR3 DNA: TGTGCCAGCAGCTTAGTAACGGGTCTCACAGATACGCAGTATTTT. Translated: CASSLVTGLTDTQYF. The J gene is TRBJ2-3, the V gene TRBV11-2; D remains ambiguous. The CDR3 consists of 15 residues. The germline CDR1 and CDR2 sequences are SGHAT and FQNNGV. Trimming took 1 base from V and 2 from J, leaving 10 bases between them.

The chain is built from TRBV4-2 and TRBJ1-4; 7 bases fit TRBD1. This CDR3 contains 16 residues. After removal of 1 base from V and 7 bases from J, the junction contained 9 bases not matched to a gene. Germline loops: CDR1 LGHNA, CDR2 YNFKEQ. Written as DNA, the CDR3 is TGTGCCAGCAGCCAAGGTCCAAACAGGGGTGGTGAAAAACTGTTTTTT. This gives the protein CASSQGPNRGGEKLFF.

The sample holds a few counts of this clonotype. The chain uses TRBV9 and TRBJ2-7; unclear D gene. V lost 4 bases and J lost 0, with 11 bases in between. The germline V gene has CDR1 SGDLS and CDR2 YYNGEE. The CDR3 is made up of 14 amino acids. CDR3 in amino acids: CASSPPGNSYEQYF. DNA for the CDR3: TGTGCCAGCAGCCCACCGGGTAACTCCTACGAGCAGTACTTC.

In DNA form, the CDR3 reads TGCGCCAGCAGCCCCGAGGGAGGGTCCGGGGAGCAGTACTTC. It is translated as CASSPEGGSGEQYF. The chain has TRBV5-1 and TRBJ2-5, with 7 bases fitting TRBD2. V lost 4 bases and J lost 11; bases outside the gene matches: 14. This CDR3 contains 14 residues. The germline gives CDR1 SGHRS, CDR2 YFSETQ.